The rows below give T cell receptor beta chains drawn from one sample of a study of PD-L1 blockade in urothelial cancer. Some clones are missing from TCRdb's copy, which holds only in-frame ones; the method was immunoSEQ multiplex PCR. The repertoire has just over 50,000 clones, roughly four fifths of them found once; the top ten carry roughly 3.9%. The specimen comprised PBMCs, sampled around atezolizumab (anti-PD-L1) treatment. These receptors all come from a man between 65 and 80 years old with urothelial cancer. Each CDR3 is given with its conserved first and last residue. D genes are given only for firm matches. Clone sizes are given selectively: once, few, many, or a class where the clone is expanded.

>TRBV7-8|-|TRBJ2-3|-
TGTGCCAGCAGCTTACGGGATAGGATGGTCACAGATACGCAGTATTTT
CASSLRDRMVTDTQYF
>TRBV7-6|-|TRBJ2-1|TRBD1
TGTGCCAGCGGACAGGGGCCGGGAGAGCAGTTCTTC
CASGQGPGEQFF
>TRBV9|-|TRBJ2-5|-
TGTGCCAGCAGCCCCTTTGGCAGGGGGGATTACCAAGAGACCCAGTACTTC
CASSPFGRGDYQETQYF
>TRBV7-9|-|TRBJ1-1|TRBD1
TGTGCCAGCAGCTTTTGGACAGGGGGCACTAACACTGAAGCTTTCTTT
CASSFWTGGTNTEAFF
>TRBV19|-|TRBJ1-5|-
TGTGCCAGTAGTATAGATCGCATCCCAGGGAGCAATCAGCCCCAGCATTTT
CASSIDRIPGSNQPQHF
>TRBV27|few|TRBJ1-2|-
TGTGCCAGCAGTTTATCGCCGCCGAGTGGCTACACCTTC
CASSLSPPSGYTF
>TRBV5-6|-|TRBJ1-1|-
TGTGCCAGCAGCTTGGTTGCGGGAGCTACCGAAGCTTTCTTT
CASSLVAGATEAFF
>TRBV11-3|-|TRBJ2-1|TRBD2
TGTGCCAGCAGCTTAAGGAGACTAGCGGGAGACGGTGAGCAGTTCTTC
CASSLRRLAGDGEQFF
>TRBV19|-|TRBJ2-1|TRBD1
TGTGCCAGTAGTTTCCAACAGGGGAATGAGCAGTTCTTC
CASSFQQGNEQFF
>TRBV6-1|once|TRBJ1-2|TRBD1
TGTGCCAGCAGTGATGGGACAGGGGGCGCCTTTGGCTACACCTTC
CASSDGTGGAFGYTF
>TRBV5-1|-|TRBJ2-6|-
TGCGCCAGCAGCTTGGACCCTCCCGGGGGTGGGGCCAACGTCCTGACTTTC
CASSLDPPGGGANVLTF
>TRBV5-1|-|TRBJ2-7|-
TGCGCCAGCAGCTTGGGGGGCAGGACCGAGCAGTACTTC
CASSLGGRTEQYF
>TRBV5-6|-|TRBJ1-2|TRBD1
TGTGCCAGCAGCCCTCCTCCGGGACAGGGTTCGCGGGGCTACACCTTC
CASSPPPGQGSRGYTF
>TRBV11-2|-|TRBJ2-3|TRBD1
TGTGCCAGCAGCTTTAGACAGGGAGTAAATACGCAGTATTTT
CASSFRQGVNTQYF
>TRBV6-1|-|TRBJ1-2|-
TGTGCCAGCAGAGACGGGGGGACCTATGGCTACACCTTC
CASRDGGTYGYTF
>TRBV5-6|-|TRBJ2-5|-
TGTGCCAGCAGCTGGTGGGCGGGGTCGTACCAAGAGACCCAGTACTTC
CASSWWAGSYQETQYF
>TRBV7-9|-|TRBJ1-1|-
TGTGCCAGTGCGACGAGGACTGAAGCTTTCTTT
CASATRTEAFF
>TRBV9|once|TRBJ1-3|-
TGTGCCAGCAGCGTAGACGGAGCTGGAAACACCATATATTTT
CASSVDGAGNTIYF
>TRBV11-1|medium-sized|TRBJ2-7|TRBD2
TGTGCCAGCAGCTCCGGGACTAGCTCATACGAGCAGTACTTC
CASSSGTSSYEQYF
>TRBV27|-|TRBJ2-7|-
TGTGCCCCCGGGGGTTCGAGCTCCTACGAGCAGTACTTC
CAPGGSSSYEQYF
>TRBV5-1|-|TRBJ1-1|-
TGCGCCAGCAGCCCCGGACAGAACACTGAAGCTTTCTTT
CASSPGQNTEAFF
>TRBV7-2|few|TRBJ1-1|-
TGTGCCAGCAGCTCCAAGAGGGGAGGGAAAGCTTTCTTT
CASSSKRGGKAFF
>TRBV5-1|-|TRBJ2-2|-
TGCGCCAGCAGCTTGGGACTGACTGCCCCCGGGGAGCTGTTTTTT
CASSLGLTAPGELFF
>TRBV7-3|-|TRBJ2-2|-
TGTGCCAGCAGCTCCTCCGGAGGGGAATACACCGGGGAGCTGTTTTTT
CASSSSGGEYTGELFF
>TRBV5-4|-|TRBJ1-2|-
TGTGCCAGCAGCTTGGGGGTATCCAGGGGACGCAATGGCTACACCTTC
CASSLGVSRGRNGYTF
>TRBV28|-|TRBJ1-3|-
TGTGCCAGCAGTCCCGGTGGGCAGCAGACTGGAAACACCATATATTTT
CASSPGGQQTGNTIYF
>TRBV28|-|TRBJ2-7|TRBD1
TGTGCCAGCAGTCCCCTACCGGGACAGGACTACGAGCAGTACTTC
CASSPLPGQDYEQYF
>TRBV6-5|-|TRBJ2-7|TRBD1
TGTGCCAGCAGTTTACAGGGGGCCGCAGCCTACGAGCAGTACTTC
CASSLQGAAAYEQYF
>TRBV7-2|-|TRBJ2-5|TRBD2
TGTGCCAGCAGCTCTAGCGGGAGGCAAGAGACCCAGTACTTC
CASSSSGRQETQYF
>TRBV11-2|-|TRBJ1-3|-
TGTGCCAGCAGCTTTCGGGACTCTGGAAACACCATATATTTT
CASSFRDSGNTIYF
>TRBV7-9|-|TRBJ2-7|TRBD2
TGTGCCAGCAGCCCCGGGAGGGCCCTAGAGCAGTACTTC
CASSPGRALEQYF
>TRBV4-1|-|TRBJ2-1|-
TGCGCCAGCAGCCAAACACAGGGTCGGAGGCACAATGAGCAGTTCTTC
CASSQTQGRRHNEQFF
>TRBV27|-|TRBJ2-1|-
TGTGCCAGCATTCGAGGGTCCGGGTTTCTCAATGAGCAGTTCTTC
CASIRGSGFLNEQFF
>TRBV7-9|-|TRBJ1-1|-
TGTGCCAGCAGCCCCATGGCCCGGGGGGGTGGCACTGAAGCTTTCTTT
CASSPMARGGGTEAFF
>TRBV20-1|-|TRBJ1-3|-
TGCAGTGCTCTAGGGGGTAACACCATATATTTT
CSALGGNTIYF
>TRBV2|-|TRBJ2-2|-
TGTGCCAGCAGACCCCTAGCCACCGGGGAGCTGTTTTTT
CASRPLATGELFF
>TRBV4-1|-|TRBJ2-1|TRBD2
TGCGCCAGCAGCCAAGAAGGCGGGGGGCATTGGGAGCAGTTCTTC
CASSQEGGGHWEQFF
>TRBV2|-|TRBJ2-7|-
TGTGCCAGCAGACGCACTGGGCCCTACGAGCAGTACTTC
CASRRTGPYEQYF
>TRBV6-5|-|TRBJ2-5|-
TGTGCCAGCAGTTACAGGGGAGAGACCCAGTACTTC
CASSYRGETQYF
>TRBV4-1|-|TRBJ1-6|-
TGCGCCAGCAGCCAAGATCGGGGGACCAATTCACCCCTCCACTTT
CASSQDRGTNSPLHF